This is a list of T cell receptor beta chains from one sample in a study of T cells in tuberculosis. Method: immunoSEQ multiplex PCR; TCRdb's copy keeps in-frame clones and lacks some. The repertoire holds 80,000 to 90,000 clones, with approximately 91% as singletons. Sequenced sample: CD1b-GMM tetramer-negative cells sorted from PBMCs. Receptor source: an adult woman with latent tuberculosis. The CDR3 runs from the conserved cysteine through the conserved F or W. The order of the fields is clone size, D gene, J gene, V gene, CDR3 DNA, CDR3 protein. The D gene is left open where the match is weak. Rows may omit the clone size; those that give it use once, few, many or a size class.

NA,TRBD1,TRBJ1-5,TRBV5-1,TGCGCCAGCAGCTTGGGGACAGGGGGAGGCAATCAGCCCCAGCATTTT,CASSLGTGGGNQPQHF
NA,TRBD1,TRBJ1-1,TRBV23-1,TGCGCCAGCAGTCCTCCCGGGACAGGGGTCACTGAAGCTTTCTTT,CASSPPGTGVTEAFF
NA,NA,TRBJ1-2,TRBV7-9,TGTGCCAGCAGCTTAGATGGGTCACCAGGCTATGGCTACACCTTC,CASSLDGSPGYGYTF
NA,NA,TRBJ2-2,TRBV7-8,TGTGCCAGCAGCTTAGGCCAGGCGGGGACCGGGGAGCTGTTTTTT,CASSLGQAGTGELFF
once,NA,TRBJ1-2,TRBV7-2,TGTGCCAGCAGCTTGGCAGGGGACTATGGCTACACCTTC,CASSLAGDYGYTF
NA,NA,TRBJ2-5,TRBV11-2,TGTGCCAGCAGCTTCCGGGTAAAGGCAGAGACCCAGTACTTC,CASSFRVKAETQYF
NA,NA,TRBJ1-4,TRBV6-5,TGTGCCAGCAGGGCAAATGAAAAACTGTTTTTT,CASRANEKLFF
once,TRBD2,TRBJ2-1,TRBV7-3,TGTGCCAGCAGCTTATGGCAGGGAGGGTACAATGGGCAGTTCTTC,CASSLWQGGYNGQFF
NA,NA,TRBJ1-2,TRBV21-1,TGTGCCAGCAGCAAGCCCGGGTCTGGCTACACCTTC,CASSKPGSGYTF
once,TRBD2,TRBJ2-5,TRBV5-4,TGTGCCAGCAGCTTCCGCGGGGGGCAGACCCAGTACTTC,CASSFRGGQTQYF
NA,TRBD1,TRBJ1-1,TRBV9,TGTGCCAGCAGCGGATCGACAGGGAAAGCTTTCTTT,CASSGSTGKAFF
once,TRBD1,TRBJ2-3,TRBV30,TGTGCCTGGAGCCCGGACAGGTCACGGCAGTATTTT,CAWSPDRSRQYF
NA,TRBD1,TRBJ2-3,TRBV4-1,TGCGCCAGCAGCCAAGATAATAACAGGGGGCAGACAGATACGCAGTATTTT,CASSQDNNRGQTDTQYF
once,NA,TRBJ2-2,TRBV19,TGTGCCAGTAGTATGGCATACAGGGTCACCGGGGAGCTGTTTTTT,CASSMAYRVTGELFF
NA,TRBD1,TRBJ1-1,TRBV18,TGTGCCAGCTCATCATGGACAGGGGGCATCACTGAAGCTTTCTTT,CASSSWTGGITEAFF
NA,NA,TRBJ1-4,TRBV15,TGTGCCACCAGCACTGACAGGAACAATGAAAAACTGTTTTTT,CATSTDRNNEKLFF
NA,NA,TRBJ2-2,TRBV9,TGTGCCAGCAGCGTAGGAATCCCGGGTCGGTATACCGGGGAGCTGTTTTTT,CASSVGIPGRYTGELFF
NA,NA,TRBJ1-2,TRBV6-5,TGTGCCAGCAGTTACGAGGGATACAACTATGGCTACACCTTC,CASSYEGYNYGYTF
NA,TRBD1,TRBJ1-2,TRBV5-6,TGTGCCAGCAGCCTGGGACAGAAGAACTATGGCTACACCTTC,CASSLGQKNYGYTF
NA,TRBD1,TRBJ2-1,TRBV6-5,TGTGCCAGCAGTTACCCTCTGGGACAGGGGCACAATGAGCAGTTCTTC,CASSYPLGQGHNEQFF
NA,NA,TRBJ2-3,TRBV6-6,TGTGCCAGCAGTTTCGGCAGGGATACGCAGTATTTT,CASSFGRDTQYF
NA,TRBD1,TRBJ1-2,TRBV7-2,TGTGCCAGCAGCAACAGGGGGGTCTATGGCTACACCTTC,CASSNRGVYGYTF
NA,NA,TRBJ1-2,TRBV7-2,TGTGCCAGCAGCTTTGAATCAAGGGGAAGGGCGTACTATGGCTACACCTTC,CASSFESRGRAYYGYTF
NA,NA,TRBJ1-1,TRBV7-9,TGTGCCAGCAGCTCAGAAGGACAGATGAACACTGAAGCTTTCTTT,CASSSEGQMNTEAFF
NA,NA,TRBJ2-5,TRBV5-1,TGCGCCAGCAGCTTCCCAGGGGCCGAGACCCAGTACTTC,CASSFPGAETQYF
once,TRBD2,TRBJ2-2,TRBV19,TGTGCCAGCAAGCTGACTAGCTACACCGGGGAGCTGTTTTTT,CASKLTSYTGELFF